The TCR beta chain described here comes from a study of blood T cell repertoires in COVID-19 (dated by TCRdb to 2019 to 2021). Notes on the research overall: Samples from collaborators originated in the United States, Italy and Spain and spanned both the acute and convalescent phases of COVID-19. Nearly every sample came with metadata listing a de-identified subject ID, COVID-19 status, age in years and sex. Where HLA class I and class II types were available, the types were taken from metadata supplied by the sample provider, not from assay-based typing. The repertoires were released in a freely available public database intended as a resource for research on the immune response to SARS-CoV-2. The dataset comprised deeply sampled blood TCRbeta repertoires from subjects exposed to, actively infected with, or recovered from COVID-19. The prospective study material was composed of cDNA or gDNA derived from T cells, B-cell-depleted T cells, or PBMCs. The samples were drawn from two sources: the first 160 participants of the ongoing ImmuneRACE study, and 1,200 or so subjects contributed by 6 global collaborators. Beyond this particular receptor, the publication reports: Clinical and demographic metadata were provided uncurated, with the amount varying by source and participant.

As to this clone: The antigen this receptor binds is unknown. There are no base qualities to consult, and no much larger clone falls within one base. Other DNA sequences in this sample translate to the same CDR3.

The immunoSEQ Assay, a bias-controlled multiplex PCR, was used to amplify TCRbeta CDR3 regions from genomic DNA. The authors' pipeline ran thus. The number of nucleated cells in each sample was estimated by amplification of reference gene primers within the assay. Sequence reads were collapsed and filtered to measure the absolute abundance of every unique TCRbeta CDR3 rearrangement. For each sample, productive Simpson clonality was calculated as the square root of Simpson's diversity index over productive rearrangements. As stored in TCRdb, this immuneACCESS dataset retains in-frame rearrangements with V and J assigned. A fraction of the clones does not appear; measured against another copy, unresolved V genes explain less than half of the discrepancy, and the remainder lacks a known reason. V and J calls and clone size come straight from that table; D and trimming were deduced from the DNA. A total of roughly 170,000 clones appear in this sample, under 90% of them only once. Around 6.8% of the sample is held by the ten biggest clonotypes.

Its CDR3 holds 13 amino acids, cysteine through phenylalanine. The only DNA kept is the CDR3, 39 bases in frame from the first base. Sequences SGHRS (CDR1) and YFSETQ (CDR2) are obtained from the germline V gene. The V end gives up 4 bases and the J end 5 bases, leaving 5 bases in the junction not matched to a gene. Collaborating institutions collected whole blood in K2EDTA tubes following their own protocols. Collaborator samples were shipped for TCRbeta analysis as frozen whole blood, isolated PBMCs, or DNA extracted from either sample type. Recombination connected TRBV5-1 to TRBJ2-5, with 7 central nucleotides matching TRBD2. The receptor was isolated from a human donor in a cohort sampled during active COVID-19. Sequenced material: peripheral blood. The nucleotides read TGCGCCAGCAGCCTGAGGGGAGGGGAGACCCAGTACTTC. This codes for CASSLRGGETQYF. With all but the CDR3 taken from the reference TRBV5-1 and TRBJ2-5 genes, the full variable domain is: KAGVTQTPRYLIKTRGQQVTLSCSPISGHRSVSWYQQTPGQGLQFLFEYFSETQRNKGNFPGRFSGRQFSNSRSEMNVSTLELGDSALYLCASSLRGGETQYFGPGTRLLVL.